This T cell receptor beta chain was captured in a study of blood T cell repertoires in COVID-19. Looking at the study overall: In each case, the material was cDNA or gDNA derived from T cells, B-cell-depleted T cells, or PBMCs.

This table comes from immunoSEQ multiplex PCR, and its TCRdb copy is limited to in-frame clones, with some not included. The data show 30,000 or so clones, with under 90% seen just once and roughly 3.5% held by the top ten. This CDR3 comprises 15 residues. Germline V CDR1 and CDR2: SEHNR, FQNEAQ (reference sequence). V lost 0 bases, J lost 4 bases, and 13 bases lay in between. The sequenced sample consisted of peripheral blood. The TCR comes from a man aged 50-59 years with acute or convalescent COVID-19. The chain is built from TRBV7-9 and TRBJ2-7, with TRBD2 as a possible D gene (6 bases). CDR3: CASSLAGDSGYEQYF. The CDR3 region has the DNA TGTGCCAGCAGCTTAGCCGGGGACTCTGGGTACGAGCAGTACTTC.